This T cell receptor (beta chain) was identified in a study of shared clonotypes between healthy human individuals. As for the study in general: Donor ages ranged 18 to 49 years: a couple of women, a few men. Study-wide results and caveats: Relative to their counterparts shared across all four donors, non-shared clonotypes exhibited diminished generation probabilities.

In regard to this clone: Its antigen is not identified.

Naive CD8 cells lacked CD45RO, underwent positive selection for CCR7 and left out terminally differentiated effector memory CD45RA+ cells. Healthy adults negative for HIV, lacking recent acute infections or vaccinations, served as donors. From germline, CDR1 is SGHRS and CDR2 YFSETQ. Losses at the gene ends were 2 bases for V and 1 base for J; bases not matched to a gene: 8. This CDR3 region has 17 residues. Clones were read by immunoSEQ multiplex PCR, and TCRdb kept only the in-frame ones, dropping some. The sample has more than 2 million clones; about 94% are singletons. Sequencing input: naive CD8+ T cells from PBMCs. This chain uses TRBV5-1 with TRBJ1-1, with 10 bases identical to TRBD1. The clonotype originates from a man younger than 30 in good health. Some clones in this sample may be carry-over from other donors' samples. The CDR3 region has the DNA TGCGCCAGCAGCTTCTACCGACAGGGGGCGGGGAACACTGAAGCTTTCTTT. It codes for CASSFYRQGAGNTEAFF.